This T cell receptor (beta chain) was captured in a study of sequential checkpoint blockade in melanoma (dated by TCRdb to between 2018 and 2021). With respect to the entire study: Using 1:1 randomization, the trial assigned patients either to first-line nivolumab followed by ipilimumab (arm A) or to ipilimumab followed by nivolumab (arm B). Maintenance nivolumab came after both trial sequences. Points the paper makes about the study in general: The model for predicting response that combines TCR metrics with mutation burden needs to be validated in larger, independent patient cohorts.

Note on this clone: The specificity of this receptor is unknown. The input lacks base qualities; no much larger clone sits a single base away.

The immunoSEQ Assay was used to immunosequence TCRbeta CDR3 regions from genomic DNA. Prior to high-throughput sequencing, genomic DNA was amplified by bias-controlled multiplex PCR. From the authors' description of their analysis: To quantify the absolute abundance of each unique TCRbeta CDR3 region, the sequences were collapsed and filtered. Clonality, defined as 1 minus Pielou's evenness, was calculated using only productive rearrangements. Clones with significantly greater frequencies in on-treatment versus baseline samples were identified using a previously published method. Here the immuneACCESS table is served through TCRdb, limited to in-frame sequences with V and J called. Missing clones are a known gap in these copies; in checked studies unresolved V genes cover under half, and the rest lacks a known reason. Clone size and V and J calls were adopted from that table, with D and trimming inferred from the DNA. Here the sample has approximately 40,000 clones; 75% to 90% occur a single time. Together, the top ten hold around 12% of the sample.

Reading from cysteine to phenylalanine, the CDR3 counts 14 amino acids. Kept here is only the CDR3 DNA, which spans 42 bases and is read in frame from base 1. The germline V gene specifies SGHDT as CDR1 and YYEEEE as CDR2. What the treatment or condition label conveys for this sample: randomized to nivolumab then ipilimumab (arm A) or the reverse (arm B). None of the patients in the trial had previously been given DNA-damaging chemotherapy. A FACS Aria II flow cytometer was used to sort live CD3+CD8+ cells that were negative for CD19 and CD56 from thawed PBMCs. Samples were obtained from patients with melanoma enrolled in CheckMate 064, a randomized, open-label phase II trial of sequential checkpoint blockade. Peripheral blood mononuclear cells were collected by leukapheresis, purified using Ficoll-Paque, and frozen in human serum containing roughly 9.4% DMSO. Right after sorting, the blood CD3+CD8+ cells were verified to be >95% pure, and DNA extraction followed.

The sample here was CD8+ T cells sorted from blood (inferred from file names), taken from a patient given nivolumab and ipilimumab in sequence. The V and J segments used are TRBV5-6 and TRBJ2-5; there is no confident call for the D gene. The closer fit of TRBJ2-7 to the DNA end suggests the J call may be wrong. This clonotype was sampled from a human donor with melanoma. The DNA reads TGTGCCAGCAGCTTAAATACCGTTTCCTACGAGCAGTACTTC. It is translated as CASSLNTVSYEQYF.